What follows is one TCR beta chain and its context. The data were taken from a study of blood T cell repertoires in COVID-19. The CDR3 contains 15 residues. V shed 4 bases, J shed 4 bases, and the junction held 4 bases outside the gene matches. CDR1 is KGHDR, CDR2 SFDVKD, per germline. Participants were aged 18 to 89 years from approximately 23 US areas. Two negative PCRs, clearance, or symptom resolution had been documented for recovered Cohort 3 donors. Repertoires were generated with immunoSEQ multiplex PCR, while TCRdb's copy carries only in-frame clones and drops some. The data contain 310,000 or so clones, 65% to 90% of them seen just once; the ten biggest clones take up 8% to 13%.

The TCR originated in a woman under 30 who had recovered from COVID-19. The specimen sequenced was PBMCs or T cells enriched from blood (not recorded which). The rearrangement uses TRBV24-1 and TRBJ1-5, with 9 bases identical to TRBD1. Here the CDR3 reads CATSESGQGNQPQHF. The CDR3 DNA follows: TGTGCCACCAGTGAATCGGGACAGGGAAATCAGCCCCAGCATTTT.